Listed here are 7 T cell receptor beta chains from one sample, sequenced in a study of blood T cell repertoires in COVID-19. Sequencing used immunoSEQ multiplex PCR; TCRdb keeps in-frame clones, though not all of them. The data contain 110,000 to 150,000 clones, around 80% of them seen just once; the ten biggest clones take up roughly 3.5%. Sequencing input: peripheral blood. These receptor sequences come from a man between 60 and 75 years old with acute or convalescent COVID-19.

This clone was picked up one time. The chain has TRBV2 and TRBJ1-5; D gene unclear. Germline values: CDR1 SNHLY, CDR2 FYNNEI. Trimming removed 4 bases from V and 3 bases from J, with 13 bases in between. The CDR3 is made up of 15 amino acids. CDR3 nucleotide sequence: TGTGCCAGCAGTGCGGTCAGGATCTCCAATCAGCCCCAGCATTTT. Its translation: CASSAVRISNQPQHF.

This chain joins TRBV18 and TRBJ1-1; TRBD1 matches 11 bases. Germline V gene lookup returns CDR1 KGHSH and CDR2 LQKENI. The CDR3 loop spans 15 amino acids. V lost 3 bases, J lost 4 bases, and 4 bases stayed unmatched. The CDR3 DNA sequence: TGTGCCAGCTCACCCCTCGGGACAGGGGGCACTGAAGCTTTCTTT. Residues: CASSPLGTGGTEAFF.

CDR3 residues: CASSPQREGPGDTQYF. CDR3 DNA: TGTGCCAGCAGCCCTCAGCGGGAGGGCCCGGGAGATACGCAGTATTTT. The genes are TRBV3-1 (or the pseudogene TRBV3-2) and TRBJ2-3; 10 positions match TRBD2. The ends lost 4 bases at V and 5 bases at J; junction bases unmatched: 9. The germline V gene has CDR1 LGHDT and CDR2 YNNKEL (reference sequence). The CDR3 is made up of 16 amino acids.

This chain uses TRBV13 with TRBJ2-7; 8 bases are a match to TRBD1. The J segment lost 2 bases and the V segment lost 2 bases, leaving 2 bases of the junction unmatched. Germline loops: CDR1 PRHDT, CDR2 FYEKMQ (reference sequence). The CDR3 extends over 14 amino acids. The CDR3 protein is CASSLSGQAYEQYF. CDR3 DNA: TGTGCCAGCAGCTTATCGGGACAGGCCTACGAGCAGTACTTC.

The chain has TRBV18 and TRBJ1-2; D is possibly TRBD1 (5 bases). From germline, CDR1 is KGHSH and CDR2 LQKENI. The ends were cut back, 6 bases at V and 10 bases at J, with 15 bases in the middle. This CDR3 comprises 12 residues. CDR3 nucleotides: TGTGCCAGCTCCCCCCTCGGGGGGAACTACACCTTC. It encodes CASSPLGGNYTF.

The V call is TRBV6-2 or TRBV6-3, the J call TRBJ1-1, with a tentative D call TRBD1 (5 bases). The CDR3 consists of 18 residues. Trimming stripped 4 bases from V and 1 base from J, with 22 bases between. Per the germline V gene, CDR1 is MNHEY and CDR2 is SVGEGT. The CDR3 region has the DNA TGTGCCAGCAGTTCGGCCCGTGGGGGGAGCTGGTGGAACACTGAAGCTTTCTTT. Translation gives CASSSARGGSWWNTEAFF.

Only one count was recorded for this clone. CDR3 nucleotide sequence: TGCAGTGCTAGTCGCGGGGGGCGGGGCACAGATACGCAGTATTTT. Translated, it gives CSASRGGRGTDTQYF. This chain connects TRBV20-1 to TRBJ2-3, with 8 positions matching TRBD2. With 3 bases clipped from V and 1 base from J, the junction kept 6 bases outside the gene matches. The CDR3 loop spans 15 amino acids. Germline CDR1 DFQATT, CDR2 SNEGSKA (reference sequence).